These 23 T cell receptor beta chains came from one sample sequenced in a study of liver allograft versus peripheral blood T cells. About the study: Recipients' peripheral blood supplied the T cell receptor repertoires against which those in transplanted livers were compared.

TCRdb reprocessed the reads with MiXCR, giving one entry per CDR3 protein. The table includes about 16,000 distinct CDR3 sequences, 20% to 25% detected once. All receptors come from a human patient who had a liver transplant. Some T cells may be the graft donor's.

This clonotype was seen only a few times. This chain links TRBV7-2 with TRBJ2-1; unclear D gene. CDR3 length equals 14 residues. Germline V gives CDR1 SGHTA, CDR2 FQGNSA. V shed 5 bases and J shed 2 bases, with 10 bases lying between them. The CDR3 region has the DNA TGTGCCAGCAGCCCCACGGGCACCTACAATGAGCAGTTCTTC. The encoded protein is CASSPTGTYNEQFF.

V is TRBV7-3 and J is TRBJ2-7, with D unclear. This CDR3 contains 15 residues. CDR1 and CDR2 from the germline V gene are SGHTA and FQGTGA. Trimming shortened V by 7 bases and J by 0 bases, and 16 bases separated the two germline ends. The CDR3: CASNPGTLHSYEQYF. In nucleotides, the CDR3 is TGTGCCAGCAATCCAGGCACCCTTCACTCCTACGAGCAGTACTTC.

The rearrangement links TRBV12-3 or TRBV12-4 to TRBJ2-4; D remains ambiguous. Trimming stripped 0 bases from V and 0 bases from J, with 15 bases between. This CDR3 region has 18 residues. This chain's CDR3 is CASSLALLSSLAKNIQYF. The CDR3 region has the DNA TGTGCCAGCAGTTTAGCGCTTCTTTCTTCTCTAGCCAAAAACATTCAGTACTTC.

As to this clonotype: It may be a read error: a sequence one base away is much more abundant. V usage is TRBV6-1 and J usage is TRBJ2-2; the D is unclear. This CDR3 has 15 residues. Germline assignment: CDR1 MNHNS and CDR2 SASEGT. The V end lost 8 bases, the J end lost 2 bases, and 15 bases lay between the germline ends. The CDR3 region is CASAHYFLNTGELFF. Written as DNA, the CDR3 is TGTGCCAGCGCCCATTACTTTTTAAACACCGGGGAGCTGTTTTTT.

This clonotype is judged medium-sized. The CDR3 DNA follows: TGTGCCAGCTCACGGACAGGGGGGAACACTGAAGCTTTCTTT. Its protein product is CASSRTGGNTEAFF. This chain connects TRBV18 to TRBJ1-1; 10 bases match TRBD1. Trimming removed 4 bases from V and 1 base from J; junction bases left unmatched: 0. This CDR3 has 14 amino acids. CDR1 KGHSH and CDR2 LQKENI come from the germline V gene.

The table lists this clonotype with a count of one. The gene calls are TRBV28 and TRBJ1-5; no clear D gene. Germline-derived CDR1 and CDR2 are MDHEN and SYDVKM. V was clipped by 7 bases and J by 2 bases, with 12 bases between them. The CDR3 totals 14 residues. CDR3 in DNA: TGTGCCAGCACCACGGCTTGGCGCAATCAGCCCCAGCATTTT. The encoded protein is CASTTAWRNQPQHF.

The J gene is TRBJ2-1, the V gene TRBV7-3; D may be TRBD1 or TRBD2 (5 bases each). CDR3 size: 15 residues. Trimming removed 0 bases from V and 10 bases from J, with 16 bases in between. Germline CDR1 and CDR2: SGHTA and FQGTGA. For the CDR3, the DNA is TGTGCCAGCAGCTTAACATTGGGACCTGGTGGGGAGCAGTTCTTC. Encoded protein: CASSLTLGPGGEQFF. The complete variable domain, with remaining parts taken from reference TRBV7-3 and TRBJ2-1, reads GAGVSQTPSNKVTEKGKYVELRCDPISGHTALYWYRQSLGQGPEFLIYFQGTGAADDSGLPNDRFFAVRPEGSVSTLKIQRTERGDSAVYLCASSLTLGPGGEQFFGPGTRLTVL.

The chain combines TRBV6-5 with TRBJ1-5, with TRBD1 matching 12 bases. The trim removed 4 bases at V and 6 bases at J, leaving 4 bases unmatched. Germline V CDR1 and CDR2: MNHEY, SVGAGI. There are 15 residues in the CDR3. The CDR3 DNA reads TGTGCCAGCAGTTTAGGGACAGGGGGCTTTCAGCCCCAGCATTTT. As protein: CASSLGTGGFQPQHF.

The CDR3: CASSLLGSSGGARETQYF. DNA for the CDR3: TGTGCCAGCAGTTTATTGGGATCTAGCGGGGGGGCCCGAGAGACCCAGTACTTC. The V and J genes are TRBV28 and TRBJ2-5; TRBD2 matches 12 bases. Germline CDR1 and CDR2: MDHEN and SYDVKM. The CDR3 is made up of 18 amino acids. Unmatched junction bases numbered 10, after V lost 1 base and J lost 4 bases.

The chain employs TRBV10-3 and TRBJ1-4, with TRBD1 as a possible D gene (6 bases). Trimming left V 10 bases short and J 3 bases short, with 12 bases between. This CDR3 has 13 amino acids. In germline, CDR1 is ENHRY, CDR2 SYGVKD. The CDR3 spells CATRRGSNEKLFF. The CDR3 DNA reads TGTGCCACCAGAAGGGGGTCTAATGAAAAACTGTTTTTT.

The sample holds many counts of this clonotype. The V gene is TRBV7-9, the J gene TRBJ1-1; no clear D. V was clipped by 3 bases and J by 2 bases, with 4 bases between them. The CDR3 sequence is 12 residues long. Germline CDR1 reads SEHNR; CDR2 reads FQNEAQ (reference sequence). CDR3 residues: CASSLSNTEAFF. The CDR3 coding sequence is TGTGCCAGCAGCTTGAGTAACACTGAAGCTTTCTTT.

This clonotype was detected ten times or more. The chain uses TRBV7-2 and TRBJ2-1; 11 bases align to TRBD1. Trimming removed 1 base from V and 6 bases from J; junction bases left unmatched: 5. Germline V gives CDR1 SGHTA, CDR2 FQGNSA. The CDR3 runs 16 residues. CDR3 sequence reads: CASSLDRTGGSNEQFF. The CDR3 DNA reads as TGTGCCAGCAGCTTAGACAGGACAGGGGGCTCCAATGAGCAGTTCTTC.

The rearrangement links TRBV19 to TRBJ2-7, with D perhaps TRBD1 or TRBD2 (5 bases each). Germline assignment: CDR1 LNHDA and CDR2 SQIVND (reference sequence). There are 15 residues in the CDR3. Trimming took off 7 bases at V and 1 base at J, with 17 bases between the two ends. The CDR3 DNA sequence: TGTGCCAGTAAAGCCCGGGGCAGTAGTTCCTACGAGCAGTACTTC. Protein: CASKARGSSSYEQYF.

A remark on this clonotype: A much larger clone differs by one base, so this may be a read error. The V call is TRBV7-2, the J call TRBJ2-3; the match to TRBD2 covers 10 bases. CDR3 length: 15 residues. CDR1 is SGHTA, CDR2 FQGNSA, per germline. J gave up 6 bases and V 6 bases, and 9 bases lay outside the gene matches. This chain's CDR3 is CASRTGTSGADTQYF. In nucleotides, the CDR3 is TGTGCCAGCAGAACCGGTACTAGCGGGGCGGATACGCAGTATTTT. The whole variable domain, filled in from reference TRBV7-2 and TRBJ2-3, reads GAGVSQSPSNKVTEKGKDVELRCDPISGHTALYWYRQSLGQGLEFLIYFQGNSAPDKSGLPSDRFSAERTGGSVSTLTIQRTQQEDSAVYLCASRTGTSGADTQYFGPGTRLTVL.

This clonotype is medium-sized. The rearrangement links TRBV24-1 to TRBJ1-2, with 11 bases lining up with TRBD1. Germline-derived CDR1 and CDR2 are KGHDR and SFDVKD. V dropped 3 bases and J dropped 7; count of bases not matched to a gene: 6. This CDR3 spans 15 amino acids. In nucleotides, the CDR3 is TGTGCCACCAGTGATGGCCGGGACAGGGGGTTTGGCTACACCTTC. Translation: CATSDGRDRGFGYTF.

On this clonotype itself: A much larger clone lies one base from this, so it may be a read error. The chain employs TRBV15 and TRBJ2-1, with TRBD2 matching over 8 bases. J lost 10 bases, V lost 1 base, and 15 bases had no gene match. This CDR3 has 17 residues. Per the germline V gene, CDR1 is LNHNV and CDR2 is YYDKDF (reference sequence). The CDR3 protein is CATSRGLIGAGVPEQFF. The CDR3 region has the DNA TGTGCCACCAGCAGAGGCCTCATTGGAGCGGGAGTGCCCGAGCAGTTCTTC.

The gene calls are TRBV28 and TRBJ2-3, with D maybe TRBD2 (6 bases). V was shortened by 6 bases and J by 4 bases, with 14 bases between the two germline ends. Germline CDR1 is MDHEN and CDR2 is SYDVKM. The CDR3 extends over 14 amino acids. DNA of the CDR3: TGTGCCAGCAGCCTGGCTCGACTAGCAGATACGCAGTATTTT. This gives the protein CASSLARLADTQYF.

This sequence joins TRBV10-3 and TRBJ2-1; tentatively, D is TRBD1 (5 bases). Trimming removed 4 bases at V and 9 bases at J, with 19 bases between. Germline-derived CDR1 and CDR2 are ENHRY and SYGVKD. The CDR3 is 15 amino acids. In DNA, the CDR3 is TGTGCCATCAGTGGTCGGGCAGGAACAGGTGGTGAGCAGTTCTTC. Translated: CAISGRAGTGGEQFF.

This clonotype came up once. The chain has TRBV30 and TRBJ1-6; D remains ambiguous. Trimming took 2 bases from V and 8 from J, leaving 10 bases between them. Germline-derived CDR1 and CDR2 are GTSNPN and SVGIG (reference sequence). The CDR3 spans 13 residues. CDR3 in DNA: TGTGCCTGGAGTTTCAAGGGAGATTCACCCCTCCACTTT. Its translation: CAWSFKGDSPLHF.

Only a few counts were recorded for this clonotype. The rearrangement uses TRBV28 and TRBJ1-1, with unresolved D. CDR3 length: 13 residues. With 1 base removed from V and 5 bases from J, the gap between germline ends came to 8 bases. Germline V gene lookup returns CDR1 MDHEN and CDR2 SYDVKM. The CDR3 sequence is CASSLYGVTEAFF. The CDR3 nucleotides read TGTGCCAGCAGTTTATACGGGGTTACTGAAGCTTTCTTT. The full variable domain, rest sourced from reference TRBV28 and TRBJ1-1, is DVKVTQSSRYLVKRTGEKVFLECVQDMDHENMFWYRQDPGLGLRLIYFSYDVKMKEKGDIPEGYSVSREKKERFSLILESASTNQTSMYLCASSLYGVTEAFFGQGTRLTVV.

This rearrangement joins TRBV7-2 to TRBJ1-4; the D gene is possibly TRBD1 (5 bases). The length of the CDR3 is 14 residues. The germline V gene encodes CDR1 SGHTA and CDR2 FQGNSA. Trimming shortened V by 2 bases and J by 4 bases, and 8 bases separated the two germline ends. The DNA for the CDR3 is TGTGCCAGCAGCTTAATGGGGGATAATGAAAAACTGTTTTTT. This encodes CASSLMGDNEKLFF.

This clonotype has ten or more counts. The chain combines TRBV7-9 with TRBJ1-1, with D possibly being TRBD1 (5 bases). With 4 bases removed from V and 1 base from J, the gap between germline ends came to 16 bases. The CDR3 extends over 16 amino acids. Looked up from germline, CDR1 is SEHNR and CDR2 is FQNEAQ (reference sequence). This CDR3 reads CASSSPGHRRNTEAFF. The CDR3 region has the DNA TGTGCCAGCAGCTCACCAGGCCACAGGAGGAACACTGAAGCTTTCTTT. The whole variable domain, filled in from reference TRBV7-9 and TRBJ1-1, reads DTGVSQNPRHKITKRGQNVTFRCDPISEHNRLYWYRQTLGQGPEFLTYFQNEAQLEKSRLLSDRFSAERPKGSFSTLEIQRTEQGDSAMYLCASSSPGHRRNTEAFFGQGTRLTVV.

In its sample, this clonotype was seen many times. The rearrangement uses TRBV5-6 and TRBJ1-1; possible D gene TRBD1, 6 bases. CDR1 is SGHDT and CDR2 is YYEEEE in the germline V gene. V shed 4 bases and J shed 2 bases, with 18 bases lying between them. The CDR3 covers 16 residues. For the CDR3, the DNA is TGTGCCAGCAGCCAATTGTCCCTACAGGGAAACACTGAAGCTTTCTTT. It translates to CASSQLSLQGNTEAFF.